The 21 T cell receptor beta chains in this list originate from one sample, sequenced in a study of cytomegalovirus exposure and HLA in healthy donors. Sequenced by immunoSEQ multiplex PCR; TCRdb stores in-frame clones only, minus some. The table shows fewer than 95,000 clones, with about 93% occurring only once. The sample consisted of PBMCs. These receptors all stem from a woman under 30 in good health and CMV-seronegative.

In DNA form, the CDR3 reads TGTGCCAGCTCAGCCCCAGGACACGCGAACACCGGGGAGCTGTTTTTT. It encodes CASSAPGHANTGELFF. The chain has TRBV18 and TRBJ2-2; D perhaps matches TRBD1 (5 bases). CDR3 size: 16 residues. CDR1 is KGHSH and CDR2 is LQKENI in the germline V gene. Trimming cost V 5 bases and J 0 bases, with 13 bases left between them.

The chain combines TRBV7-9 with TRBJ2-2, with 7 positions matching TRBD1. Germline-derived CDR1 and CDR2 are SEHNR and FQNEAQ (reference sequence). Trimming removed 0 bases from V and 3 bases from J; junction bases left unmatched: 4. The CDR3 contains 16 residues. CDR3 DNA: TGTGCCAGCAGCTTAGCCCGGACAGGCTACACCGGGGAGCTGTTTTTT. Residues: CASSLARTGYTGELFF. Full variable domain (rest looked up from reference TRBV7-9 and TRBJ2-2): DTGVSQNPRHKITKRGQNVTFRCDPISEHNRLYWYRQTLGQGPEFLTYFQNEAQLEKSRLLSDRFSAERPKGSFSTLEIQRTEQGDSAMYLCASSLARTGYTGELFFGEGSRLTVL.

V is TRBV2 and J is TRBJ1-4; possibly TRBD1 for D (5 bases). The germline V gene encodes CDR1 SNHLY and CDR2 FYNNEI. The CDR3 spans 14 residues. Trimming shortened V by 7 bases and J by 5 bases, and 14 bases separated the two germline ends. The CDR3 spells CASKHPTVNEKLFF. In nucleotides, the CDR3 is TGTGCCAGCAAACACCCGACAGTAAATGAAAAACTGTTTTTT.

Written as DNA, the CDR3 is TGTGCCTGGAGTGAGTTGACAGGGGCGGATTCACCCCTCCACTTT. Translated: CAWSELTGADSPLHF. The rearrangement links TRBV30 to TRBJ1-6; 8 bases match TRBD1. Germline CDR1 reads GTSNPN; CDR2 reads SVGIG (reference sequence). The CDR3 extends over 15 amino acids. The junction had 7 bases not matched to a gene; V was cut back by 1 base and J by 8 bases.

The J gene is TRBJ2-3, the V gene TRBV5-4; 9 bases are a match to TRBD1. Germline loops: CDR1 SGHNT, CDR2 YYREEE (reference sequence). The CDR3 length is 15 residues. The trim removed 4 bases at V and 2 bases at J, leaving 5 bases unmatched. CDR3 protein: CASSPGQGPTDTQYF. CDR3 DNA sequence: TGTGCCAGCAGCCCGGGACAGGGCCCCACAGATACGCAGTATTTT. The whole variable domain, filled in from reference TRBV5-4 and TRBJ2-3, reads ETGVTQSPTHLIKTRGQQVTLRCSSQSGHNTVSWYQQALGQGPQFIFQYYREEENGRGNFPPRFSGLQFPNYSSELNVNALELDDSALYLCASSPGQGPTDTQYFGPGTRLTVL.

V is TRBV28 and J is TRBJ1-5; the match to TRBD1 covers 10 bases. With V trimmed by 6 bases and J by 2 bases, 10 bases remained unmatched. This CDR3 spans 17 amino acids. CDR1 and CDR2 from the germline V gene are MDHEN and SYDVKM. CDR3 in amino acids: CASSPTGGRRGNQPQHF. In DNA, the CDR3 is TGTGCCAGCAGCCCGACAGGGGGCCGCCGGGGCAATCAGCCCCAGCATTTT.

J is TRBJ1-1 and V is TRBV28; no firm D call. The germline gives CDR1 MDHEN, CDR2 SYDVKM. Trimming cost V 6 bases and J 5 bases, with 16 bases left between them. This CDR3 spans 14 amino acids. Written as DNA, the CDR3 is TGTGCCAGCAGCGCATGGGAGGTAGGGACTGAAGCTTTCTTT. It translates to CASSAWEVGTEAFF.

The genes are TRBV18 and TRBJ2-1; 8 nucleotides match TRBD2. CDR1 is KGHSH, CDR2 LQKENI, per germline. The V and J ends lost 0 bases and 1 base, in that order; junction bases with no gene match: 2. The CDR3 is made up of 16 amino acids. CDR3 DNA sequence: TGTGCCAGCTCACCACCTCCGGGAGGGTCCTACAATGAGCAGTTCTTC. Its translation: CASSPPPGGSYNEQFF. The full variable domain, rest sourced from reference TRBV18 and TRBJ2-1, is NAGVMQNPRHLVRRRGQEARLRCSPMKGHSHVYWYRQLPEEGLKFMVYLQKENIIDESGMPKERFSAEFPKEGPSILRIQQVVRGDSAAYFCASSPPPGGSYNEQFFGPGTRLTVL.

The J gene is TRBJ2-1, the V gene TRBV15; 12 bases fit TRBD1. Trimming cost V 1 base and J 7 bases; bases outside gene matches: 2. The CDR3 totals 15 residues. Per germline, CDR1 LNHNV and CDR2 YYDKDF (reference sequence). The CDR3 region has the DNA TGTGCCACCAGCAGAGCGGGACAGGGGGCGAATGAGCAGTTCTTC. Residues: CATSRAGQGANEQFF.

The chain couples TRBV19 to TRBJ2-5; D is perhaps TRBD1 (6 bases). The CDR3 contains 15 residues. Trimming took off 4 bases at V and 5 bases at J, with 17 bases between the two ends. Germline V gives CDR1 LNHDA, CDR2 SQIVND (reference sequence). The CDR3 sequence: CASSSLQGLGETQYF. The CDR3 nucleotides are TGTGCCAGTAGTAGCCTACAGGGTTTAGGGGAGACCCAGTACTTC.

The CDR3 region has the DNA TGTGCCAGCAGCTATTCAGGGACAGGGGGCGGTGAGCAGTTCTTC. Its protein product is CASSYSGTGGGEQFF. The chain joins TRBV6-5 to TRBJ2-1; TRBD1 aligns across 12 bases. From germline, CDR1 is MNHEY and CDR2 SVGAGI. J gave up 9 bases and V 6 bases, and 9 bases lay outside the gene matches. The CDR3 covers 15 residues.

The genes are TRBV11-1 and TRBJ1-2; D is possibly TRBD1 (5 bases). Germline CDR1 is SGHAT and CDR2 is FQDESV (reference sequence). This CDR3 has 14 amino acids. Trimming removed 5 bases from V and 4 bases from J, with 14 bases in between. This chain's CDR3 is CASSQSGASYGYTF. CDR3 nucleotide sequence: TGTGCCAGCAGCCAGTCTGGGGCAAGCTATGGCTACACCTTC.

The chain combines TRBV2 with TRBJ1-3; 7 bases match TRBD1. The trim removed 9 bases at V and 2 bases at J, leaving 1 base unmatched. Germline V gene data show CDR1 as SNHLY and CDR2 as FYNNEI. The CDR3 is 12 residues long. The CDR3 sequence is CARGTAGNTIYF. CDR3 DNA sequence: TGTGCCAGAGGGACAGCTGGAAACACCATATATTTT.

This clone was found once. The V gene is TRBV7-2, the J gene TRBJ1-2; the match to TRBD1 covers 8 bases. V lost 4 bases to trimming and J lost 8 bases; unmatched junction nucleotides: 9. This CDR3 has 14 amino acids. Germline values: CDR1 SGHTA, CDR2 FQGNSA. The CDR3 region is CASSSEVRGRGYTF. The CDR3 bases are TGTGCCAGCAGCTCGGAAGTCAGGGGGCGCGGCTACACCTTC.

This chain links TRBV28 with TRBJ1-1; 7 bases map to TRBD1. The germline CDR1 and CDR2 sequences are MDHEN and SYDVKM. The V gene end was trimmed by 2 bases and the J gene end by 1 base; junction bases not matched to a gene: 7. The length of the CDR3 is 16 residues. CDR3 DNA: TGTGCCAGCAGTTTACTCCTCGGGACAGCGAACACTGAAGCTTTCTTT. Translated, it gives CASSLLLGTANTEAFF.

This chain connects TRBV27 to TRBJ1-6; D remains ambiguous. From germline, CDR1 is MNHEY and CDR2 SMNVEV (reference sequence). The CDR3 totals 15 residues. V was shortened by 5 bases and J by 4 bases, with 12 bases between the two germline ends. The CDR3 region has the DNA TGTGCCAGCAGTGTCCTATGGTCTTATAATTCACCCCTCCACTTT. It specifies CASSVLWSYNSPLHF.

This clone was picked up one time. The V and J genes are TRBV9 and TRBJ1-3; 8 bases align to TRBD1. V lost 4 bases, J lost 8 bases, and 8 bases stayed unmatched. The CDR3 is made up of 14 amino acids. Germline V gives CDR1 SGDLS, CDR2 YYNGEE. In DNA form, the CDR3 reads TGTGCCAGCAGCCGAACGACAGGGGCAGACACCATATATTTT. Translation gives CASSRTTGADTIYF.

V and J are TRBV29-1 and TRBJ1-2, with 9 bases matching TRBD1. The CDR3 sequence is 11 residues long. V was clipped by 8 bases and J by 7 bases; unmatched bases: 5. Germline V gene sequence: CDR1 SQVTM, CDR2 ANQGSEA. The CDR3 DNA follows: TGCAGCACTCCGGGACAGGGTGGCTACACCTTC. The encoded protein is CSTPGQGGYTF.

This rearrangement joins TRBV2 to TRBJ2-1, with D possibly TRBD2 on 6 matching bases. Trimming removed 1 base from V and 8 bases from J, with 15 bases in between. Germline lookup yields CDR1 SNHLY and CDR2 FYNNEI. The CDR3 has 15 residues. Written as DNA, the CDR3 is TGTGCCAGCAGTGAAGAATGGAGGGTAGGCGATGAGCAGTTCTTC. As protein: CASSEEWRVGDEQFF.

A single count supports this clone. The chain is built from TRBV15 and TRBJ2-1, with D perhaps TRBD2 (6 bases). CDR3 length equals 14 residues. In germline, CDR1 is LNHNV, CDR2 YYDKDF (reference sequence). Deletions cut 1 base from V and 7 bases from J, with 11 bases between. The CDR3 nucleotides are TGTGCCACCAGCAGAGCGGGCAGCGGGAATGAGCAGTTCTTC. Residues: CATSRAGSGNEQFF.

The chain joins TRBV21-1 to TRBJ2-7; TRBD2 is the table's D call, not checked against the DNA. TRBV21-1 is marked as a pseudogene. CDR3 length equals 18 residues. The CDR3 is CASSKADSGGAKEGEQYF. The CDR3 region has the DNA TGTGCCAGCAGCAAAGCTGATAGCGGGGGGGCCAAGGAGGGCGAGCAGTACTTC.